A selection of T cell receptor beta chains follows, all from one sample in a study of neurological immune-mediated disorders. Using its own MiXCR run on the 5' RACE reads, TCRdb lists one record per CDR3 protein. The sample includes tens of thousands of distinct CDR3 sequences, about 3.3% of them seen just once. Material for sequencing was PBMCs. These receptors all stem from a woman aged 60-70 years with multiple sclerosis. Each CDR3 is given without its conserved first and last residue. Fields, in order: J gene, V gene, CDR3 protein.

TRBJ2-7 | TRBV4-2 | ASSQVGQSIDEQY
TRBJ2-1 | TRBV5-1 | ASSSGIAGGYNEQF
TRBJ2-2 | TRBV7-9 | ASSPGLVGELF
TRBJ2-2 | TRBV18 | ASSPGTVNTGELF
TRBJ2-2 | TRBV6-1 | ASSAIAVTGELF
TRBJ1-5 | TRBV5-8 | ASSLLRTRNQPQH
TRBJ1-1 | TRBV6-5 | ASNKGQGGTEAF
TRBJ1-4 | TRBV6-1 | ASRTHEKLF
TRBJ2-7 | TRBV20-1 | SVSLQGAGEQY
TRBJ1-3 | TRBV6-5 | ASSYSGAIGNTIY
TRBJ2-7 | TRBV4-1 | ASSLPDRKYEQY
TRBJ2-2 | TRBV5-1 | ASRENTGELF
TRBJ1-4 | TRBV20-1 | SAIPGLRLTNEKLF
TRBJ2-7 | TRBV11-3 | ASSSTTTDEQY
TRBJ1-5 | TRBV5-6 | AGRGRRLGNQPQH